Listed below are T cell receptor beta chains from one sample, sequenced in a study of blood T cell repertoires in COVID-19. Clones were read by immunoSEQ multiplex PCR, and TCRdb kept only the in-frame ones, dropping some. The data show fewer than 90,000 clones, 86% seen once. The sample taken for sequencing was peripheral blood. The receptors come from a man between 25 and 39 years old with acute or convalescent COVID-19. Both conserved end residues are part of each CDR3. The order of the fields is V gene, D gene, clone size, J gene, CDR3 protein, CDR3 DNA. A D gene is named only where the DNA matches it firmly. Rows may omit the clone size; those that give it use once, few, many or a size class.

TRBV6-5	-	-	TRBJ2-1	CASSYAGAANEQFF	TGTGCCAGCAGTTACGCGGGGGCTGCAAATGAGCAGTTCTTC
TRBV10-2	-	-	TRBJ1-2	CASSEFAYGYTF	TGCGCCAGCAGTGAGTTTGCGTACGGCTACACCTTC
TRBV29-1	-	-	TRBJ2-1	CSLGELNEQFF	TGCAGCCTTGGGGAGCTCAATGAGCAGTTCTTC
TRBV5-4	-	medium-sized	TRBJ1-6	CASSSPSDSQDSPLHF	TGTGCCAGCAGCTCCCCGTCGGACAGTCAGGATTCACCCCTCCACTTT
TRBV5-1	-	-	TRBJ2-7	CASSLNGGSVSYEQYF	TGCGCCAGCAGCTTGAATGGGGGCAGCGTCTCCTACGAGCAGTACTTC
TRBV21-1	-	-	TRBJ2-1	CASKRTSGSSYNEQFF	TGTGCCAGCAAGAGGACTAGCGGGAGCTCCTACAATGAGCAGTTCTTC
TRBV2	-	-	TRBJ2-3	CARENQDPKGGDSVTDTQYF	TGTGCCAGAGAAAACCAGGACCCGAAAGGTGGGGACTCGGTCACAGATACGCAGTATTTT
TRBV21-1	-	-	TRBJ2-2	CASIRSGRATGELFF	TGTGCCAGCATTCGGAGCGGGAGGGCCACCGGGGAGCTGTTTTTT
TRBV30	-	-	TRBJ1-5	CAWSLGGKYAQPQHF	TGTGCCTGGAGTTTGGGGGGAAAGTATGCTCAGCCCCAGCATTTT
TRBV6-5	TRBD2	-	TRBJ2-7	CASSRTGTSGYEQYF	TGTGCCAGCAGCCGGACCGGGACTAGCGGCTACGAGCAGTACTTC
TRBV9	-	-	TRBJ2-3	CASSAGGGGNTDTQYF	TGTGCCAGCAGCGCTGGTGGGGGGGGCAACACAGATACGCAGTATTTT
TRBV23-1	-	once	TRBJ2-2	CASSQSAGARTGELFF	TGCGCCAGCAGTCAATCAGCAGGGGCGCGGACCGGGGAGCTGTTTTTT
TRBV6-2/TRBV6-3	TRBD2	-	TRBJ2-5	CASSWDPANSGGQETQYF	TGTGCCAGCAGTTGGGATCCAGCAAATTCGGGGGGGCAAGAGACCCAGTACTTC
TRBV5-1	TRBD1	-	TRBJ1-4	CASSLPGTGGEKLFF	TGCGCCAGCAGCCTGCCCGGGACAGGGGGGGAAAAACTGTTTTTT
TRBV30	-	-	TRBJ1-6	CAWTQANSPLHF	TGTGCCTGGACACAGGCGAATTCACCCCTCCACTTT
TRBV5-1	-	-	TRBJ2-7	CASSLAVPYEQYF	TGCGCCAGCAGCTTGGCCGTCCCGTACGAGCAGTACTTC
TRBV12-5	-	-	TRBJ2-3	CASGPSSDSTDTQYF	TGTGCTAGTGGCCCTTCTAGCGACAGCACAGATACGCAGTATTTT
TRBV7-2	TRBD2	few	TRBJ2-7	CASSRSRTSWYEQYF	TGTGCCAGCAGCCGGAGCCGGACTAGCTGGTACGAGCAGTACTTC
TRBV11-3	TRBD1	-	TRBJ2-7	CASSLGQGATYEQYF	TGTGCCAGCAGCTTGGGACAGGGGGCCACCTACGAGCAGTACTTC
TRBV6-5	-	-	TRBJ1-1	CASSYSGGTEAFF	TGTGCCAGCAGTTATTCGGGAGGGACTGAAGCTTTCTTT
TRBV11-2	TRBD2	-	TRBJ2-7	CASSLPLAVMEQYF	TGTGCCAGCAGCTTACCACTAGCGGTTATGGAGCAGTACTTC
TRBV2	TRBD2	-	TRBJ2-2	CATQAGDIANTGELFF	TGTGCCACCCAAGCGGGGGATATCGCGAACACCGGGGAGCTGTTTTTT
TRBV11-2	-	-	TRBJ2-4	CASSLLTGPLGNIQYF	TGTGCCAGCAGTTTACTCACAGGCCCCTTAGGGAACATTCAGTACTTC
TRBV19	-	-	TRBJ2-7	CASSPPVGRGSYEQYF	TGTGCCAGTAGTCCCCCTGTGGGGCGGGGCTCCTACGAGCAGTACTTC
TRBV28	TRBD1	-	TRBJ1-2	CASSPRQGNYGYTF	TGTGCCAGCAGTCCGCGACAGGGGAACTATGGCTACACCTTC
TRBV27	TRBD2	-	TRBJ2-1	CASSLDLAGGPGNEQFF	TGTGCCAGCAGTTTAGATCTAGCGGGAGGGCCGGGGAATGAGCAGTTCTTC
TRBV27	TRBD2	-	TRBJ2-1	CASSSAGGTGYNEQFF	TGTGCCAGCAGTTCTGCGGGGGGAACAGGCTACAATGAGCAGTTCTTC
TRBV5-1	TRBD2	-	TRBJ2-5	CASSPGTSGRLGTQYF	TGCGCCAGCAGCCCCGGGACTAGCGGGAGATTAGGGACCCAGTACTTC
TRBV5-1	TRBD2	-	TRBJ2-2	CASSLGGDYDLFF	TGCGCCAGCAGCTTGGGGGGGGACTACGACCTGTTTTTT
TRBV2	TRBD2	-	TRBJ2-1	CASSETSGTSSYNEQFF	TGTGCCAGCAGTGAAACCAGCGGGACGAGCTCCTACAATGAGCAGTTCTTC
TRBV6-1	-	-	TRBJ1-1	CASSELENTEAFF	TGTGCCAGCAGTGAGCTAGAGAACACTGAAGCTTTCTTT
TRBV29-1	-	-	TRBJ2-1	CSVLGEEISYNEQFF	TGCAGCGTCCTCGGGGAGGAAATTTCCTACAATGAGCAGTTCTTC
TRBV7-9	-	-	TRBJ2-2	CASSLTGTGELFF	TGTGCCAGCAGCTTAACGGGGACCGGGGAGCTGTTTTTT
TRBV29-1	TRBD2	-	TRBJ2-1	CSVGVGLAGKDEQFF	TGCAGCGTTGGGGTGGGACTAGCGGGAAAAGATGAGCAGTTCTTC
TRBV5-1	-	-	TRBJ2-7	CASSLETGDRTYEQYF	TGCGCCAGCAGCTTGGAGACGGGAGATAGAACCTACGAGCAGTACTTC
TRBV28	-	-	TRBJ2-1	CASSHLSGGIYNEQFF	TGTGCCAGCAGTCACCTGTCTGGCGGGATATACAATGAGCAGTTCTTC
TRBV7-2	-	-	TRBJ2-5	CASSPRDRSKETQYF	TGTGCCAGCAGCCCGCGGGACCGCAGCAAAGAGACCCAGTACTTC
TRBV28	TRBD1	-	TRBJ2-7	CASSPSGTGGYEQYF	TGTGCCAGCAGTCCCTCCGGGACAGGGGGCTACGAGCAGTACTTC
TRBV10-2	-	-	TRBJ2-7	CASRSAGIYEQYF	TGCGCCAGCAGATCCGCGGGCATCTACGAGCAGTACTTC
TRBV5-1	TRBD2	-	TRBJ2-7	CASSRTSGWGNEQYF	TGCGCCAGCAGCCGGACTAGCGGGTGGGGGAACGAGCAGTACTTC
TRBV14	-	-	TRBJ1-2	CASIPYDGYTF	TGTGCCAGCATTCCGTATGATGGCTACACCTTC
TRBV6-4	-	few	TRBJ2-2	CASSDSSTGELFF	TGTGCCAGCAGTGACTCTAGCACCGGGGAGCTGTTTTTT
TRBV4-3	-	-	TRBJ2-3	CASSPAKADTQYF	TGCGCCAGCAGCCCCGCCAAAGCGGATACGCAGTATTTT
TRBV25-1	-	-	TRBJ2-1	CASSEYNSNEQFF	TGTGCCAGCAGTGAATATAATAGCAATGAGCAGTTCTTC
TRBV5-1	TRBD2	-	TRBJ2-3	CASSLVAGGGDTQYF	TGCGCCAGCAGCTTGGTAGCGGGAGGAGGAGATACGCAGTATTTT
TRBV9	-	-	TRBJ1-6	CASGVAGDSPLHF	TGTGCCAGCGGGGTAGCAGGCGATTCACCCCTCCACTTT
TRBV15	-	-	TRBJ2-4	CATSRDGEENIQYF	TGTGCCACCAGCAGAGATGGTGAGGAAAACATTCAGTACTTC